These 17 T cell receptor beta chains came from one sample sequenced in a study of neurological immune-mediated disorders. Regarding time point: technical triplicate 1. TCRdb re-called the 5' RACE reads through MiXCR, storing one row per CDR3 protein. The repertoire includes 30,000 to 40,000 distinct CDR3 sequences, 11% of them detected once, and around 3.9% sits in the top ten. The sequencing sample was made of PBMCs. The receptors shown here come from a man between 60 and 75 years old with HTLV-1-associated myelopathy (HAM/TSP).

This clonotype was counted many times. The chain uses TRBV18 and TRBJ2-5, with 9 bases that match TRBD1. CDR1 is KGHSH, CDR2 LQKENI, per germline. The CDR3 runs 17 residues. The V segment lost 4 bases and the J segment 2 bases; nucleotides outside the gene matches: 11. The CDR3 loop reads CASSRTGGSPLQETQYF. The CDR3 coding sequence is TGTGCCAGCTCACGAACAGGGGGCTCCCCCTTACAAGAGACCCAGTACTTC.

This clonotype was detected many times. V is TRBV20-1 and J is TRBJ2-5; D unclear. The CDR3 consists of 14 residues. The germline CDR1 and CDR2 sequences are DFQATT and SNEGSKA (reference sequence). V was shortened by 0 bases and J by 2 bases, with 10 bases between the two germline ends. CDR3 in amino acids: CSAREIAEQETQYF. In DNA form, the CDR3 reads TGCAGTGCTAGAGAAATAGCAGAACAAGAGACCCAGTACTTC.

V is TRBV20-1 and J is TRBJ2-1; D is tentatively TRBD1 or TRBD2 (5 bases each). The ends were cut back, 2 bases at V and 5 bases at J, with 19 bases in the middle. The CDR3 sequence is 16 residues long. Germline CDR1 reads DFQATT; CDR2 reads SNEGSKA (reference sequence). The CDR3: CSARLPGRILDNEQFF. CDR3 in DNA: TGCAGTGCTAGACTCCCGGGACGGATTCTTGACAATGAGCAGTTCTTC.

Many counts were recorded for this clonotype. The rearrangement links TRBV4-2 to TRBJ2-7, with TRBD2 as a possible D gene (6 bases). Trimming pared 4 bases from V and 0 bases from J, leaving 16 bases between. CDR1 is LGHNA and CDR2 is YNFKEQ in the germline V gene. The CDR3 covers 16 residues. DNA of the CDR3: TGTGCCAGCAGCCCCTCCACCGGGACTGTCTCCTACGAGCAGTACTTC. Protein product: CASSPSTGTVSYEQYF.

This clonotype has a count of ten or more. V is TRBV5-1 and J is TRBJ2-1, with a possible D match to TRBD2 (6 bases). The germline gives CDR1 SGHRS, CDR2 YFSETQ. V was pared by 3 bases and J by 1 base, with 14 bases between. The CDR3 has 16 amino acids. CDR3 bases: TGCGCCAGCAGCTCCGCCGGGACTCGTTCCTACAATGAGCAGTTCTTC. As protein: CASSSAGTRSYNEQFF.

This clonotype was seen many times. The CDR3 spells CASSRAGTGNYGYTF. CDR3 sequence (DNA): TGTGCCAGCAGTCGGGCCGGGACAGGGAACTATGGCTACACCTTC. The V and J genes are TRBV7-2 and TRBJ1-2; the match to TRBD1 covers 9 bases. The junction had 7 bases not matched to a gene; V was cut back by 6 bases and J by 2 bases. The V gene's germline CDR1 is SGHTA and CDR2 FQGNSA. This CDR3 is 15 amino acids long.

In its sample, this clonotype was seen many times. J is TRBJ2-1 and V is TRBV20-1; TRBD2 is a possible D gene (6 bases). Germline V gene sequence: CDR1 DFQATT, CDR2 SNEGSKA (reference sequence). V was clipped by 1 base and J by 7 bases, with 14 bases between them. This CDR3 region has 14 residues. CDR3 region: CSARGNGRSNEQFF. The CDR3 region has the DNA TGCAGTGCTAGAGGGAACGGGAGAAGTAATGAGCAGTTCTTC.

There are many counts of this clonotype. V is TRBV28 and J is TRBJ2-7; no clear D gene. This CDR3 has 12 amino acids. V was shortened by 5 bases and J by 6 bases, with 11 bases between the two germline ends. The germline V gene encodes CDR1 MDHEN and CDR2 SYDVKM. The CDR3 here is CASSKSKSEQYF. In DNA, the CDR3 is TGTGCCAGCAGTAAAAGCAAAAGCGAGCAGTACTTC.

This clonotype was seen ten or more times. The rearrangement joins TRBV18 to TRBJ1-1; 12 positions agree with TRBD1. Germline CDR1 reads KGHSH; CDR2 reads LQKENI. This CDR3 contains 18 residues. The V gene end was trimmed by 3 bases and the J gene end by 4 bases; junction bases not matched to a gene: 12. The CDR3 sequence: CASSPRAGQGASFTEAFF. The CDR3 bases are TGTGCCAGCTCACCGCGTGCGGGACAGGGGGCTTCCTTCACTGAAGCTTTCTTT. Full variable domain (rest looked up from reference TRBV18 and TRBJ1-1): NAGVMQNPRHLVRRRGQEARLRCSPMKGHSHVYWYRQLPEEGLKFMVYLQKENIIDESGMPKERFSAEFPKEGPSILRIQQVVRGDSAAYFCASSPRAGQGASFTEAFFGQGTRLTVV.

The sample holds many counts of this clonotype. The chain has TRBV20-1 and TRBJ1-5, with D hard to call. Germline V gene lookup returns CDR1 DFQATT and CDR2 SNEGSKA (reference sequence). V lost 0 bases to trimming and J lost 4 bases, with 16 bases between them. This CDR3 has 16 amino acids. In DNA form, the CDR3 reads TGCAGTGCTAGAGAGTCCTTTCGAGCCCTTAATCAGCCCCAGCATTTT. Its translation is CSARESFRALNQPQHF.

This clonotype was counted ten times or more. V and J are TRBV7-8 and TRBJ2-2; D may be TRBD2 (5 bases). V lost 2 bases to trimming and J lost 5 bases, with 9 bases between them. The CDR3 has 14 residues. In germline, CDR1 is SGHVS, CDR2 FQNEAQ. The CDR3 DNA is TGTGCCAGCAGCTTACACAGAGGGACCGGGGAGCTGTTTTTT. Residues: CASSLHRGTGELFF. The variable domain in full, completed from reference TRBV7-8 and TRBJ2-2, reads GAGVSQSPRYKVAKRGQDVALRCDPISGHVSLFWYQQALGQGPEFLTYFQNEAQLDKSGLPSDRFFAERPEGSVSTLKIQRTQQEDSAVYLCASSLHRGTGELFFGEGSRLTVL.

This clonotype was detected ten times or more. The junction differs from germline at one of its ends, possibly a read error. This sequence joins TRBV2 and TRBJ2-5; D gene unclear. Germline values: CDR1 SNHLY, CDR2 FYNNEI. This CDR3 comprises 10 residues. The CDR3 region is CASGEGTQYF. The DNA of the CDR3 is TGTGCCAGCGGTGAAGGGACCCAGTACTTC.

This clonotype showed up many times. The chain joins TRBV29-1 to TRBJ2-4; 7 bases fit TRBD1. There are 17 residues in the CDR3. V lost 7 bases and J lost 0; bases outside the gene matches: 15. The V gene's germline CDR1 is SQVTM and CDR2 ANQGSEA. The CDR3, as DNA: TGCAGCGCTCCCCGACCAACAGGGGCAGAAGCCAAAAACATTCAGTACTTC. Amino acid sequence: CSAPRPTGAEAKNIQYF. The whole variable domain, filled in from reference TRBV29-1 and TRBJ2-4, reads SAVISQKPSRDICQRGTSLTIQCQVDSQVTMMFWYRQQPGQSLTLIATANQGSEATYESGFVIDKFPISRPNLTFSTLTVSNMSPEDSSIYLCSAPRPTGAEAKNIQYFGAGTRLSVL.

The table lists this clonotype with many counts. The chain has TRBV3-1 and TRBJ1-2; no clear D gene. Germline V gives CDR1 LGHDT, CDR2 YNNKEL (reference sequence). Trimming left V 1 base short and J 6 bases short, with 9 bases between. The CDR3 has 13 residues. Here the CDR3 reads CASSQARSDGYTF. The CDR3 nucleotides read TGTGCCAGCAGCCAAGCTCGTTCGGATGGCTACACCTTC.

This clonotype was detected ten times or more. The CDR3 here is CASSPLALPEFEQFF. The CDR3 DNA reads as TGTGCCAGCAGCCCCCTGGCACTGCCGGAGTTTGAGCAGTTCTTC. This chain uses TRBV7-8 with TRBJ2-1; D unclear. V dropped 5 bases and J dropped 9 bases, with 20 bases sitting between them. Per the germline V gene, CDR1 is SGHVS and CDR2 is FQNEAQ. The CDR3 sequence is 15 residues long.

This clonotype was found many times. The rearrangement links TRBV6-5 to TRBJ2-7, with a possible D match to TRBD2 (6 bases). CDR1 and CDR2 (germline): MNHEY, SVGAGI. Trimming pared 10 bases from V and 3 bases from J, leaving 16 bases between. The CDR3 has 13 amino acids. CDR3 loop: CATFNRESYEQYF. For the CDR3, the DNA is TGTGCCACGTTTAATCGGGAGAGCTACGAGCAGTACTTC.

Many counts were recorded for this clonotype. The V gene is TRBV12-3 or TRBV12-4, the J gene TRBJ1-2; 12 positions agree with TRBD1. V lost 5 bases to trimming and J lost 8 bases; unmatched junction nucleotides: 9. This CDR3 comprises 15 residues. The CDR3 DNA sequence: TGTGCCAGCAGTCTCACCGGGACAGGGGGCTTAGGCTACACCTTC. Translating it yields CASSLTGTGGLGYTF.